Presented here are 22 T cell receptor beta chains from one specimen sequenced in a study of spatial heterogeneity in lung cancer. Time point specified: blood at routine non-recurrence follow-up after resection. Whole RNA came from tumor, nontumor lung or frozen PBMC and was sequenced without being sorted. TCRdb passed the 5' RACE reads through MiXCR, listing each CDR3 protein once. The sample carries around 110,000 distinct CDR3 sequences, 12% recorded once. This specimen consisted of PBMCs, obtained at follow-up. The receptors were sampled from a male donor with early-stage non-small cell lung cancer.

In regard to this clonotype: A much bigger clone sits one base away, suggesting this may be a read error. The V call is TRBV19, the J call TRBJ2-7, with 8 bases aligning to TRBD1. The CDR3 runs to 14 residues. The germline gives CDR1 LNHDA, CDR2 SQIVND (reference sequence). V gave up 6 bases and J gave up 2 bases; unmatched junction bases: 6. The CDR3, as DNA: TGTGCCAGTAGGCTCAGGACAGGGACCTACGAGCAGTACTTC. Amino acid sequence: CASRLRTGTYEQYF.

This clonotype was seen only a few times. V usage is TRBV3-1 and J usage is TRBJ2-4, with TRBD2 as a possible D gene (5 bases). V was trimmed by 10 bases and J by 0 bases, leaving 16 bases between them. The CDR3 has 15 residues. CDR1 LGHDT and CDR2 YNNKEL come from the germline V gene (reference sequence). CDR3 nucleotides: TGTGCCACCGGGGATACCAAGGGAGCCAAAAACATTCAGTACTTC. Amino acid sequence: CATGDTKGAKNIQYF.

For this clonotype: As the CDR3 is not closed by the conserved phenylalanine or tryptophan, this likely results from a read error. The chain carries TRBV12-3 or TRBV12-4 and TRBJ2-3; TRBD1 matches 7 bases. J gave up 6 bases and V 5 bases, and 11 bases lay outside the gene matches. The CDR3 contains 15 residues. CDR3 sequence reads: CASSLGQLARDTQYL. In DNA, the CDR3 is TGTGCCAGCAGTCTGGGACAGTTAGCACGTGATACGCAGTATCTT.

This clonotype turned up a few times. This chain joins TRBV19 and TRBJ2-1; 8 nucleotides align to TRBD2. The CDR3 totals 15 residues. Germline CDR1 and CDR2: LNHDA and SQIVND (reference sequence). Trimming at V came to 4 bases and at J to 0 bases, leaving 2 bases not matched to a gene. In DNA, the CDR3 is TGTGCCAGTAGTAGGACTAGCACCTCCTACAATGAGCAGTTCTTC. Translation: CASSRTSTSYNEQFF.

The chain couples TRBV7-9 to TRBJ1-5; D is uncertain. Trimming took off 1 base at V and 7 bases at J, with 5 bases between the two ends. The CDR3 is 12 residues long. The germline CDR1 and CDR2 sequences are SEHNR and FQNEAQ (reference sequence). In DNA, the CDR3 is TGTGCCAGCAGCTTAGACGAACAGCCCCAGCATTTT. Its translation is CASSLDEQPQHF.

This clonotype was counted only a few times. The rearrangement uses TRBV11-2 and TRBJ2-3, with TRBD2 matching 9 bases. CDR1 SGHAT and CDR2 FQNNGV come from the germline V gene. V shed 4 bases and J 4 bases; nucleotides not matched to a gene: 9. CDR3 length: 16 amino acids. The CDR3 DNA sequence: TGTGCCAGCAGCTCCAGACTTAGCGGGGGTGCAGATACGCAGTATTTT. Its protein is CASSSRLSGGADTQYF.

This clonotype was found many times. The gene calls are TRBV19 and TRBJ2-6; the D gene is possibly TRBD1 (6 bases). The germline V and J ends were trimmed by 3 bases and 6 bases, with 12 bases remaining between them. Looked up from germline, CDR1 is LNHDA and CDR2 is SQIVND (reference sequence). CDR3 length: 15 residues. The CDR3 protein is CASSISGVQANVLTF. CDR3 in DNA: TGTGCCAGTAGTATTTCAGGGGTACAGGCCAACGTCCTGACTTTC.

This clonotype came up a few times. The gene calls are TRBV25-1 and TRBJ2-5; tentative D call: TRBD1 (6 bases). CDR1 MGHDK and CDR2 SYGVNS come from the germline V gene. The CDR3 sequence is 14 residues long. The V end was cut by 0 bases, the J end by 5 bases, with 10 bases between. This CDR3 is CASSEYKGDETQYF. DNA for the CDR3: TGTGCCAGCAGTGAATATAAGGGGGACGAGACCCAGTACTTC.

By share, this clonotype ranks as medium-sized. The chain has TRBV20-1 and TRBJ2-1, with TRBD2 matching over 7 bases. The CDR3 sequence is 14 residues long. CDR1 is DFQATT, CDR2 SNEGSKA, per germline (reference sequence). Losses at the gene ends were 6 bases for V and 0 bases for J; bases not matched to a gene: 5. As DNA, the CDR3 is TGCAGTGCCCGTACTAGCGACTCCTACAATGAGCAGTTCTTC. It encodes CSARTSDSYNEQFF.

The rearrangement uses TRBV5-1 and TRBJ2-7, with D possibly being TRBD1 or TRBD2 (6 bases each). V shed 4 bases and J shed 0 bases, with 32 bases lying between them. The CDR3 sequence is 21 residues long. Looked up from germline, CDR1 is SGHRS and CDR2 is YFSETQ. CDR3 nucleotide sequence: TGCGCCAGCAGCCCGTTGGGGGGCGTAGGGAAAGCGGGTACGTACTCCTACGAGCAGTACTTC. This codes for CASSPLGGVGKAGTYSYEQYF.

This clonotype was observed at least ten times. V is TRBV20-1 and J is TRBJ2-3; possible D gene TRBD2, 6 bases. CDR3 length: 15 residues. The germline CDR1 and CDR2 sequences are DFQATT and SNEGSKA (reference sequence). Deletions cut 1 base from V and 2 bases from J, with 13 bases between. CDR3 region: CSARGGLRATDTQYF. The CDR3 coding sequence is TGCAGTGCTAGAGGGGGACTCCGAGCCACAGATACGCAGTATTTT.

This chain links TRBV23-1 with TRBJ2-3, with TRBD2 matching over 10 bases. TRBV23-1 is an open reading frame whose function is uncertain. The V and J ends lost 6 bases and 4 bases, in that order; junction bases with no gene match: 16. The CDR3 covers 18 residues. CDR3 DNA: TGCGCCAGCAGGCGATTCGTCGGAGCGGGGGGGCGCGCAGATACGCAGTATTTT. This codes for CASRRFVGAGGRADTQYF.

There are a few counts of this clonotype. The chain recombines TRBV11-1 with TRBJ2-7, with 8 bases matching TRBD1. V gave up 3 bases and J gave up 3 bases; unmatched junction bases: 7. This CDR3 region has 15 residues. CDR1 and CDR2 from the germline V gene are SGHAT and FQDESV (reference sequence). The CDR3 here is CASSLLWDRSYEQYF. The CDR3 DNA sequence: TGTGCCAGCAGCTTGCTTTGGGACAGGAGCTACGAGCAGTACTTC.

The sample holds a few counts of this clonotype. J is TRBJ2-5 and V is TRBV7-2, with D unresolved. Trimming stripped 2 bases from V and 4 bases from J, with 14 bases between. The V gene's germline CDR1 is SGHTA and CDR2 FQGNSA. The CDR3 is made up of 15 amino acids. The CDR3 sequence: CASSLTLGVGETQYF. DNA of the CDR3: TGTGCCAGCAGCTTAACGTTGGGTGTCGGAGAGACCCAGTACTTC.

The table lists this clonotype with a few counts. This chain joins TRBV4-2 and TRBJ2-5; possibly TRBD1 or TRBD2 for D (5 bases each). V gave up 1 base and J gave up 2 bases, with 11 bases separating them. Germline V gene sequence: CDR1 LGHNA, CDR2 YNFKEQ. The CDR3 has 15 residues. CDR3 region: CASSQGGVLQETQYF. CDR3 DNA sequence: TGTGCCAGCAGCCAAGGAGGGGTCCTACAAGAGACCCAGTACTTC.

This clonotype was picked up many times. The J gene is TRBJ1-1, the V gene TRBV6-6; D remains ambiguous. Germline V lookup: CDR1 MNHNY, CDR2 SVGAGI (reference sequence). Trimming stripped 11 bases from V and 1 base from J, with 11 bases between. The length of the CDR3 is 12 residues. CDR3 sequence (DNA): TGTGCCTCTATGACGGGGAACACTGAAGCTTTCTTT. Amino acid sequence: CASMTGNTEAFF.

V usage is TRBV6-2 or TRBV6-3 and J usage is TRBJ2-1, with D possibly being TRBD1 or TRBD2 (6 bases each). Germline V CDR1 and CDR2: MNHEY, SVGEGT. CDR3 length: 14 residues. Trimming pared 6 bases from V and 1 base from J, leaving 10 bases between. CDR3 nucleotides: TGTGCCAGCAGCGGGGGCCCGTCCTACAATGAGCAGTTCTTC. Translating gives CASSGGPSYNEQFF.

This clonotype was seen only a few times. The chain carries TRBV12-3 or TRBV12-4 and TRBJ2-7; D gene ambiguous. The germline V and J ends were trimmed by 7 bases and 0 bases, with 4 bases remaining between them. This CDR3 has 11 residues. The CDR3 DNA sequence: TGTGCCAGCACAAGCTCCTACGAGCAGTACTTC. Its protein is CASTSSYEQYF.

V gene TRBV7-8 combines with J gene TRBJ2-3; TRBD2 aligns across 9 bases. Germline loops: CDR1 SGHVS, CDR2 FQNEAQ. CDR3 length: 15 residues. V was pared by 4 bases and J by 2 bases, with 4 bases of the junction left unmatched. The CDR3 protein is CASSSSGGFTDTQYF. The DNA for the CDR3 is TGTGCCAGCAGCTCCAGCGGGGGGTTCACAGATACGCAGTATTTT. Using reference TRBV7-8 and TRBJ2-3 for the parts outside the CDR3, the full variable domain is GAGVSQSPRYKVAKRGQDVALRCDPISGHVSLFWYQQALGQGPEFLTYFQNEAQLDKSGLPSDRFFAERPEGSVSTLKIQRTQQEDSAVYLCASSSSGGFTDTQYFGPGTRLTVL.

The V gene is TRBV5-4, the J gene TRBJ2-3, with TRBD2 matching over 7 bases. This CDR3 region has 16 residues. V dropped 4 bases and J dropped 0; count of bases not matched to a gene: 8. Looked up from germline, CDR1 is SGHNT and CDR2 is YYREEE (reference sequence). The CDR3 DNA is TGTGCCAGCAGCACAACAGCGGGGAGGAGCACAGATACGCAGTATTTT. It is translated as CASSTTAGRSTDTQYF.

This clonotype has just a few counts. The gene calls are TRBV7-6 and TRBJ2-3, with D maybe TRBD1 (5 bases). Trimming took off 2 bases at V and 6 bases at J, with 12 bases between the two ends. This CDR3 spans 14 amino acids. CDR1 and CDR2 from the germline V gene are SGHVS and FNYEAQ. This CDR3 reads CASSLLRGTDTQYF. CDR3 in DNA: TGTGCCAGCAGCTTACTTAGGGGAACCGATACGCAGTATTTT.

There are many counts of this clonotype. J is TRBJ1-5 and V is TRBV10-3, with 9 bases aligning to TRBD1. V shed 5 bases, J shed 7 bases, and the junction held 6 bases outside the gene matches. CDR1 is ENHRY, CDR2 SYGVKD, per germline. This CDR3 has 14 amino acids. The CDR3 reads CAISRTGDGQPQHF. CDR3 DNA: TGTGCCATCAGTCGGACAGGGGACGGGCAGCCCCAGCATTTT.